Listed below are T cell receptor beta chains from one sample, sequenced in a study of blood T cell repertoires in COVID-19. TCRdb keeps only in-frame clones here, not all; method: immunoSEQ multiplex PCR. The data hold some 93,000 clones, with around 75% observed a single time. The sample comprised peripheral blood. The origin of the receptors is a human donor in a cohort sampled during active COVID-19. Each CDR3 is given with its conserved first and last residue. D genes are given only for firm matches. Size is omitted from some rows. Given values are once, few, many or a class for expanded clones.

>TRBV2|.|many|TRBJ2-2
TGTGCCAGCAAAACAAGCACCGGGGAGCTGTTTTTT
CASKTSTGELFF
>TRBV9|TRBD1|.|TRBJ1-5
TGTGCCAGCAGCATAGGGACAGGGGGAAATCAGCCCCAGCATTTT
CASSIGTGGNQPQHF
>TRBV25-1|.|.|TRBJ1-4
TGTGCCAGCAGTGAATCAGGGGTTGGTGAAAAACTGTTTTTT
CASSESGVGEKLFF
>TRBV5-1|TRBD2|.|TRBJ2-1
TGCGCCAGCAGCTTGGCCGGACTAGCGGTCCGACCGCCCTACAATGAGCAGTTCTTC
CASSLAGLAVRPPYNEQFF
>TRBV5-1|TRBD1|.|TRBJ2-2
TGCGCCAGCAGCCCCTCGGACAGGGGGGAGGCCGGGGAGCTGTTTTTT
CASSPSDRGEAGELFF
>TRBV4-1|.|.|TRBJ2-5
TGCGCCAGCAGCCAAGATGGTCAGGCAGGGGAAGAGACCCAGTACTTC
CASSQDGQAGEETQYF
>TRBV5-1|TRBD1|.|TRBJ1-1
TGCGCCAGCAGCTTGGCGGCAGGGGGAATGAACACTGAAGCTTTCTTT
CASSLAAGGMNTEAFF
>TRBV3-1/TRBV3-2|TRBD2|.|TRBJ2-1
TGTGCCAGCAGCCAGGGCGACCTAGCGGGAGTAGTCAATGAGCAGTTCTTC
CASSQGDLAGVVNEQFF
>TRBV19|.|.|TRBJ2-3
TGTGCCAGTAGTATAAGCAGGGTTGGAGCAGATACGCAGTATTTT
CASSISRVGADTQYF
>TRBV5-6|TRBD1|.|TRBJ1-4
TGTGCCAGCAGCGACAGGGGTCCAGGGCTCAGGGAAAAACTGTTTTTT
CASSDRGPGLREKLFF
>TRBV6-4|.|.|TRBJ1-2
TGTGCCAGCAGTGACTTCAGGGCCGGTGGCTACACCTTC
CASSDFRAGGYTF
>TRBV7-2|TRBD2|few|TRBJ2-7
TGTGCCAGCAGCTTAGCGCTGGGACTAAACTACGAGCAGTACTTC
CASSLALGLNYEQYF
>TRBV6-5|TRBD1|.|TRBJ2-7
TGTGCCAGCAGTTGGGCAGGGGGATACGAGCAGTACTTC
CASSWAGGYEQYF
>TRBV30|TRBD2|.|TRBJ2-5
TGTGCCTGGAGTGGGGGACTAGCGGGAGGAGAGACCCAGTACTTC
CAWSGGLAGGETQYF
>TRBV10-3|TRBD1|.|TRBJ1-2
TGTGCCATCAGTGTAGCAGTTGGGACAGGTTACGGGGATGGCTACACCTTC
CAISVAVGTGYGDGYTF
>TRBV7-7|TRBD2|.|TRBJ2-5
TGTGCTAGCAGCTTAGTATCCCAGCGGGGTACCCAGTACTTC
CASSLVSQRGTQYF
>TRBV2|.|.|TRBJ2-3
TGTGCCAGCAGTGAAGAGACAGACACTAGCACAGATACGCAGTATTTT
CASSEETDTSTDTQYF
>TRBV5-1|.|few|TRBJ2-3
TGCGCCAGCAGCTCGAGGACAGATAACACAGATACGCAGTATTTT
CASSSRTDNTDTQYF
>TRBV18|.|.|TRBJ1-4
TGTGCCAGCTCACCACGCACAGGGACTAATGAAAAACTGTTTTTT
CASSPRTGTNEKLFF
>TRBV6-5|.|.|TRBJ2-7
TGTGCCAGCAGCCCAGGGTACACTATCGGCGAGCAGTACTTC
CASSPGYTIGEQYF
>TRBV7-6|.|.|TRBJ2-2
TGTGCCAGCAGCTTAGATCGGACCGGGGAGCTGTTTTTT
CASSLDRTGELFF
>TRBV5-6|.|.|TRBJ1-4
TGTGCCAGCAGCCCTGAGCCTGGTAATGAAAAACTGTTTTTT
CASSPEPGNEKLFF
>TRBV4-3|TRBD2|.|TRBJ2-5
TGCGCCAGCAGCCAAGAAGGGCTCACGCCTAGCGGGAGGGAGACCCAGTACTTC
CASSQEGLTPSGRETQYF
>TRBV5-6|TRBD1|.|TRBJ2-3
TGTGCCAGCAGCTTCCGAACAGGGGATGGCACAGATACGCAGTATTTT
CASSFRTGDGTDTQYF
>TRBV5-1|.|few|TRBJ2-5
TGCGCCAGCAGCTTGGGCGCTAGCGCCCAAGAGACCCAGTACTTC
CASSLGASAQETQYF
>TRBV5-8|.|.|TRBJ2-7
TGTGCCAGCAGCCCAGGACAGTTCTCCTACGAGCAGTACTTC
CASSPGQFSYEQYF
>TRBV7-2|.|.|TRBJ1-2
TGTGCCAGCAGCCCCCGATGGGATAGGGAGGCGTATGGCTACACCTTC
CASSPRWDREAYGYTF
>TRBV28|.|.|TRBJ1-1
TGTGCCAGCAGTTTGGGGGCCACTGAAGCTTTCTTT
CASSLGATEAFF
>TRBV19|.|few|TRBJ1-1
TGTGCCAGTAGTATACGAACCAGGGTGGCTGAAGCTTTCTTT
CASSIRTRVAEAFF
>TRBV5-1|.|.|TRBJ2-7
TGCGCCAGCAGCTTCGACGGGACACGCTACGAGCAGTACTTC
CASSFDGTRYEQYF
>TRBV30|.|.|TRBJ1-2
TGTGCCTGGAGTTTGGTGTCAGGGTTGGATTATGGCTACACCTTC
CAWSLVSGLDYGYTF
>TRBV7-9|TRBD2|.|TRBJ2-5
TGTGCCAGCAGCTCTAGCGGGGCCTACCAAGAGACCCAGTACTTC
CASSSSGAYQETQYF
>TRBV3-1/TRBV3-2|.|.|TRBJ2-3
TGTGCCAGCAGCCCACTAAGCACAGATACGCAGTATTTT
CASSPLSTDTQYF
>TRBV6-5|.|.|TRBJ2-1
TGTGCCAGCAGCCGCCGGGAGACGGCCGGGAATGGGCAGTTCTTC
CASSRRETAGNGQFF
>TRBV5-1|TRBD2|.|TRBJ2-5
TGCGCCAGCAGCCCGTCGGGGCTAGCGGGACTGGAGACCCAGTACTTC
CASSPSGLAGLETQYF
>TRBV4-1|TRBD2|.|TRBJ2-7
TGCGCCAGCAGCCAAGAAGCCGGGACTAGCTACGAGCAGTACTTC
CASSQEAGTSYEQYF
>TRBV5-1|TRBD2|.|TRBJ2-7
TGCGCCAGCAGCTTGGCCGGACTAGCGGGAGACGAGCAGTACTTC
CASSLAGLAGDEQYF
>TRBV5-1|TRBD1|.|TRBJ1-1
TGCGCCAGCAGGCCCGACAGGGGGCTATTGATTCGTACTGAAGCTTTCTTT
CASRPDRGLLIRTEAFF
>TRBV5-1|TRBD1|once|TRBJ2-2
TGCGCCAGCAGACCCCGGGACAGGACCGGGGAGCTGTTTTTT
CASRPRDRTGELFF
>TRBV5-4|TRBD2|.|TRBJ2-1
TGTGCCAGCAGCCTGAAGACTAGCGGGATAAATGAGCAGTTCTTC
CASSLKTSGINEQFF
>TRBV4-3|TRBD2|.|TRBJ2-3
TGCGCCAGCAGCCAACTCCTCTCGGGACTAGCGGGAGGGACAGATACGCAGTATTTT
CASSQLLSGLAGGTDTQYF